The 17 T cell receptor beta chains presented below share a single source sample, sequenced in a study of blood T cell repertoires in COVID-19 (TCRdb year 2020). Library prep was done by the immunoSEQ multiplex PCR assay. This immuneACCESS table, as held by TCRdb, lists in-frame sequences with V and J called but not all clones. Of the missing ones, under half trace to an unresolved V gene in checked studies; the others have no known cause. Recorded for this sample are approximately 44,000 clones; roughly 79% of them occurred a single time. The ten largest account for about 30% of the sample. The specimen was peripheral blood. The source of these receptors is an elderly woman with acute or convalescent COVID-19.

J is TRBJ2-1 and V is TRBV25-1; unclear D gene. V dropped 4 bases and J dropped 4 bases, with 11 bases sitting between them. The CDR3 is 14 residues long. Germline V CDR1 and CDR2: MGHDK, SYGVNS. The CDR3 reads CASSAGSSYNEQFF. As DNA, the CDR3 is TGTGCCAGCAGTGCGGGTTCTTCATACAATGAGCAGTTCTTC.

V usage is TRBV6-5 and J usage is TRBJ2-1, with D maybe TRBD2 (6 bases). Germline V gene data show CDR1 as MNHEY and CDR2 as SVGAGI. This CDR3 is 11 amino acids long. V lost 10 bases, J lost 4 bases, and 8 bases lay in between. The CDR3 region is CAIGRYNEQFF. The CDR3 nucleotides read TGTGCCATCGGGAGATACAATGAGCAGTTCTTC.

The chain links TRBV7-2 to TRBJ1-4, with TRBD1 matching over 10 bases. The ends lost 5 bases at V and 8 bases at J; junction bases unmatched: 5. The CDR3 covers 14 residues. The V gene's germline CDR1 is SGHTA and CDR2 FQGNSA. The CDR3 sequence: CASSEGQGLEKLFF. CDR3 coding DNA: TGTGCCAGCAGCGAGGGACAGGGGTTGGAAAAACTGTTTTTT. Together with reference TRBV7-2 and TRBJ1-4, the CDR3 gives the full variable domain: GAGVSQSPSNKVTEKGKDVELRCDPISGHTALYWYRQSLGQGLEFLIYFQGNSAPDKSGLPSDRFSAERTGGSVSTLTIQRTQQEDSAVYLCASSEGQGLEKLFFGSGTQLSVL.

V and J are TRBV6-5 and TRBJ2-5; D possibly corresponds to TRBD1 (5 bases). The CDR3 extends over 14 amino acids. Germline V CDR1 and CDR2: MNHEY, SVGAGI. Between the trimmed V and J ends, which lost 8 bases and 1 base, there was a span of 14 bases. CDR3 nucleotide sequence: TGTGCCAGCCAACAGGCAGGGATCCAAGAGACCCAGTACTTC. It codes for CASQQAGIQETQYF.

The chain has TRBV3-1 (or the pseudogene TRBV3-2) and TRBJ1-3, with 8 bases lining up with TRBD1. J lost 7 bases, V lost 1 base, and 6 bases had no gene match. Germline V gives CDR1 LGHDT, CDR2 YNNKEL (reference sequence). CDR3 length: 15 amino acids. The CDR3 loop reads CASSQGTGRENTIYF. The CDR3 nucleotides read TGTGCCAGCAGCCAAGGGACAGGGAGGGAGAACACCATATATTTT.

The chain has TRBV30 and TRBJ2-1; 7 bases line up with TRBD2. Trimming removed 7 bases from V and 9 bases from J; junction bases left unmatched: 15. CDR3 size: 14 residues. Germline assignment: CDR1 GTSNPN and CDR2 SVGIG (reference sequence). CDR3 in amino acids: CASTRRPSGAEQFF. The CDR3 DNA reads as TGTGCCTCAACCAGACGGCCGAGCGGGGCTGAGCAGTTCTTC. Variable domain in full (rest from reference TRBV30 and TRBJ2-1): SQTIHQWPATLVQPVGSPLSLECTVEGTSNPNLYWYRQAAGRGLQLLFYSVGIGQISSEVPQNLSASRPQDRQFILSSKKLLLSDSGFYLCASTRRPSGAEQFFGPGTRLTVL.

This chain joins TRBV5-4 and TRBJ2-7; TRBD1 is a possible D gene (5 bases). Germline CDR1 reads SGHNT; CDR2 reads YYREEE (reference sequence). V was shortened by 1 base and J by 1 base, with 6 bases between the two germline ends. The CDR3 consists of 13 residues. In nucleotides, the CDR3 is TGTGCCAGCAGCTTGCAGGGATCCTACGAGCAGTACTTC. Encoded protein: CASSLQGSYEQYF. Combining the CDR3 with reference TRBV5-4 and TRBJ2-7 gives the whole variable domain ETGVTQSPTHLIKTRGQQVTLRCSSQSGHNTVSWYQQALGQGPQFIFQYYREEENGRGNFPPRFSGLQFPNYSSELNVNALELDDSALYLCASSLQGSYEQYFGPGTRLTVT.

The chain combines TRBV2 with TRBJ2-6, with 10 bases aligning to TRBD1. Germline-derived CDR1 and CDR2 are SNHLY and FYNNEI. The CDR3 loop spans 18 amino acids. Trimming at V came to 6 bases and at J to 1 base, leaving 9 bases not matched to a gene. This CDR3 reads CASRSTGTGASGANVLTF. The CDR3, as DNA: TGTGCCAGCAGGAGCACCGGGACAGGGGCTTCTGGGGCCAACGTCCTGACTTTC.

The chain is built from TRBV7-9 and TRBJ2-1; TRBD2 might be the D (6 bases). Trimming removed 5 bases from V and 6 bases from J, with 20 bases in between. CDR1 SEHNR and CDR2 FQNEAQ come from the germline V gene (reference sequence). The CDR3 is 16 residues long. The DNA for the CDR3 is TGTGCCAGCAGCCCCTTTGGGGGAGGATCAGGCAATGAGCAGTTCTTC. It encodes CASSPFGGGSGNEQFF.

This clone has ten or more counts. J is TRBJ1-1 and V is TRBV7-2; 8 nucleotides line up with TRBD1. CDR1 SGHTA and CDR2 FQGNSA come from the germline V gene. Germline trimming cut 5 bases from V and 4 bases from J; bases unmatched to any gene: 9. The CDR3 sequence is 15 residues long. CDR3 sequence (DNA): TGTGCCAGCAGCGTGAAACAAGGGACAGGCACTGAAGCTTTCTTT. Its protein product is CASSVKQGTGTEAFF.

The chain is built from TRBV10-3 and TRBJ1-6; no reliable D call. The CDR3 consists of 13 residues. Trimming left V 10 bases short and J 9 bases short, with 16 bases between. CDR1 and CDR2 from the germline V gene are ENHRY and SYGVKD. The CDR3 nucleotides read TGTGCCACCGTCGGGAGTCCTAGTTCACCCCTCCACTTT. This gives the protein CATVGSPSSPLHF.

This chain joins TRBV2 and TRBJ1-6, with D unclear. Between the trimmed V and J ends, which lost 7 bases and 7 bases, there was a span of 11 bases. Germline lookup yields CDR1 SNHLY and CDR2 FYNNEI. This CDR3 region has 13 residues. The CDR3 region is CASKGGNNSPLHF. CDR3 DNA sequence: TGTGCCAGCAAGGGAGGGAACAATTCACCCCTCCACTTT.

The chain links TRBV30 to TRBJ2-7; 11 bases agree with TRBD2. The ends lost 0 bases at V and 6 bases at J; junction bases unmatched: 4. The CDR3 totals 14 residues. Germline loops: CDR1 GTSNPN, CDR2 SVGIG (reference sequence). CDR3 in amino acids: CAWSVLAGEGEQYF. The CDR3 nucleotides are TGTGCCTGGAGTGTACTAGCGGGAGAAGGCGAGCAGTACTTC.

The rearrangement joins TRBV2 to TRBJ1-5; no clear D. Germline V gene lookup returns CDR1 SNHLY and CDR2 FYNNEI. The CDR3 totals 15 residues. The germline V and J ends were trimmed by 4 bases and 1 base, with 11 bases remaining between them. The CDR3 nucleotides are TGTGCCAGCAGTGTGCGGCAACTAAGCAATCAGCCCCAGCATTTT. This codes for CASSVRQLSNQPQHF.

This chain uses TRBV24-1 with TRBJ2-1; 13 bases are a match to TRBD2. The CDR3 spans 18 residues. Germline CDR1 is KGHDR and CDR2 is SFDVKD. V lost 2 bases to trimming and J lost 3 bases; unmatched junction nucleotides: 6. The CDR3 here is CATSDSRGLAGVYNEQFF. For the CDR3, the DNA is TGTGCCACCAGTGATTCCCGTGGACTAGCGGGAGTCTACAATGAGCAGTTCTTC.

The chain joins TRBV27 to TRBJ1-2; TRBD1 is a possible D gene (5 bases). The CDR3 sequence is 16 residues long. Trimming removed 5 bases at V and 0 bases at J, with 16 bases between. CDR1 MNHEY and CDR2 SMNVEV come from the germline V gene (reference sequence). The CDR3, as DNA: TGTGCCAGCAGTGTAGGGGTTCAGGCTGCTAACTATGGCTACACCTTC. It translates to CASSVGVQAANYGYTF.

The chain carries TRBV18 and TRBJ2-7; the D gene is possibly TRBD1 (6 bases). Trimming took off 3 bases at V and 5 bases at J, with 14 bases between the two ends. This CDR3 has 14 residues. In germline, CDR1 is KGHSH, CDR2 LQKENI. CDR3 region: CASSPGQGLDEQYF. The CDR3 nucleotides are TGTGCCAGCTCACCGGGGCAGGGGCTGGACGAGCAGTACTTC.